This T cell receptor beta chain comes out of a study of cytomegalovirus exposure and HLA in healthy donors. Background on the study: As released early, the data held about 85 million unique TCRs from HLA-typed donors.

Per germline, CDR1 SGHAT and CDR2 FQNNGV. CDR3 length: 13 amino acids. Between the trimmed V and J ends, which lost 0 bases and 4 bases, there was a span of 6 bases. The PCR made use of 60 Vbeta and 13 Jbeta primers. Sequencing used immunoSEQ multiplex PCR; TCRdb keeps in-frame clones, though not all of them. The sample lists around 240,000 clones, roughly 82% occurring once. Sequencing input: PBMCs. The chain employs TRBV11-2 and TRBJ1-2, with D unclear. The receptor comes from a woman in her 40s in good health and CMV-seropositive. Here the CDR3 reads CASSLELSYGYTF. CDR3 nucleotides: TGTGCCAGCAGCTTAGAACTGAGCTATGGCTACACCTTC.